These 32 T cell receptor beta chains originate from one sample sequenced in a study of regulatory T cells in long-lasting Graves disease. HTBI primers from iRepertoire and Arm-PCR of CDR3 regions yielded the TCR beta libraries. TCRdb fed the multiplex PCR reads into MiXCR, producing one record per CDR3 protein. Of over 300,000 distinct CDR3 sequences listed, roughly a sixth are singletons. Described time point: newly diagnosed GD, antithyroid drugs for less than 3 months. RNA extracted from PBMCs served as the sequencing template. The sequenced sample was peripheral blood mononuclear cells (PBMCs), obtained at new diagnosis, from a patient treated with antithyroid drugs. These receptors originate from a female donor with Graves disease.

This clonotype has ten or more counts. V and J are TRBV18 and TRBJ1-5, with D tentatively TRBD1 (5 bases). CDR3 length: 13 residues. V lost 5 bases and J 6 bases, leaving 11 bases between the germline ends. Germline CDR1 KGHSH, CDR2 LQKENI. CDR3 DNA sequence: TGTGCCAGCTCATCGGGGGAATTTCAGCCCCAGCATTTT. Translated, it gives CASSSGEFQPQHF.

This clonotype was seen a handful of times. A much larger clone lies a single base off, so this may be a read error. The conserved phenylalanine or tryptophan normally closing the CDR3 is absent here, so this likely arose from a read error. The chain has TRBV2 and TRBJ2-3; D ambiguous. V was cut by 8 bases and J by 6 bases, with 21 bases left in between. The CDR3 sequence is 15 residues long. Germline CDR1 and CDR2: SNHLY and FYNNEI. DNA for the CDR3: TGTGCCAGCCAAACCCGGCAAGACTTGGCCGATACGCAGTATCTT. As protein: CASQTRQDLADTQYL.

J is TRBJ1-2 and V is TRBV12-3 or TRBV12-4, with 7 nucleotides matching TRBD1. The J segment lost 4 bases and the V segment lost 4 bases, leaving 6 bases of the junction unmatched. The CDR3 runs to 14 residues. This CDR3 is CASSSSGTVYGYTF. DNA for the CDR3: TGTGCCAGCAGTTCCTCCGGGACAGTCTATGGCTACACCTTC.

This clonotype was recorded a few times. The chain employs TRBV29-1 and TRBJ2-1; tentative D call: TRBD1 (5 bases). V shed 4 bases and J shed 4 bases, with 8 bases lying between them. Germline CDR1 SQVTM, CDR2 ANQGSEA. This CDR3 region has 12 residues. CDR3 residues: CSVVQGYNEQFF. CDR3 sequence (DNA): TGCAGCGTTGTCCAGGGATACAATGAGCAGTTCTTC.

This clonotype has ten or more counts. The rearrangement uses TRBV29-1 and TRBJ2-3; D is possibly TRBD1 (6 bases). V gave up 0 bases and J gave up 6 bases, with 13 bases separating them. CDR1 is SQVTM and CDR2 is ANQGSEA in the germline V gene. CDR3 length: 14 residues. DNA of the CDR3: TGCAGCGTTGAAGAGACAGGTGGTATGGATACGCAGTATTTT. This encodes CSVEETGGMDTQYF.

The chain uses TRBV7-9 and TRBJ1-4; D is possibly TRBD1 (6 bases). The CDR3 spans 17 residues. Looked up from germline, CDR1 is SEHNR and CDR2 is FQNEAQ (reference sequence). Trimming removed 7 bases at V and 0 bases at J, with 18 bases between. In DNA, the CDR3 is TGTGCCAGCACCGAGCCCGGACAGATGGCAACTAATGAAAAACTGTTTTTT. This sequence encodes CASTEPGQMATNEKLFF.

The sample holds many counts of this clonotype. This chain links TRBV30 with TRBJ2-2; the D is unclear. CDR1 is GTSNPN and CDR2 is SVGIG in the germline V gene (reference sequence). This CDR3 spans 11 amino acids. The V and J ends lost 4 bases and 4 bases respectively, with 4 bases between them. This chain's CDR3 is CAWKTTGELFF. CDR3 nucleotide sequence: TGTGCCTGGAAAACCACCGGGGAGCTGTTTTTT. Combining the CDR3 with reference TRBV30 and TRBJ2-2 gives the whole variable domain SQTIHQWPATLVQPVGSPLSLECTVEGTSNPNLYWYRQAAGRGLQLLFYSVGIGQISSEVPQNLSASRPQDRQFILSSKKLLLSDSGFYLCAWKTTGELFFGEGSRLTVL.

This clonotype was counted many times. This chain connects TRBV19 to TRBJ2-1, with D possibly being TRBD1 or TRBD2 (5 bases each). Trimming cost V 6 bases and J 0 bases, with 21 bases left between them. The CDR3 is 18 residues long. CDR1 LNHDA and CDR2 SQIVND come from the germline V gene (reference sequence). CDR3 bases: TGTGCCAGTAGAATAACAACCGGGGCCAGCTACTCCTACAATGAGCAGTTCTTC. It specifies CASRITTGASYSYNEQFF.

This clonotype was picked up many times. The chain uses TRBV19 and TRBJ2-7; D not certain. V was pared by 5 bases and J by 6 bases, with 11 bases between. This CDR3 spans 12 amino acids. Looked up from germline, CDR1 is LNHDA and CDR2 is SQIVND (reference sequence). The CDR3 DNA reads as TGTGCCAGTAGTTTCGACTTGGGCGAGCAGTACTTC. This gives the protein CASSFDLGEQYF. The complete variable domain, with remaining parts taken from reference TRBV19 and TRBJ2-7, reads DGGITQSPKYLFRKEGQNVTLSCEQNLNHDAMYWYRQDPGQGLRLIYYSQIVNDFQKGDIAEGYSVSREKKESFPLTVTSAQKNPTAFYLCASSFDLGEQYFGPGTRLTVT.

This clonotype was detected ten times or more. The chain combines TRBV6-5 with TRBJ1-1; D gene ambiguous. The ends were cut back, 0 bases at V and 6 bases at J, with 5 bases in the middle. The CDR3 covers 12 residues. From germline, CDR1 is MNHEY and CDR2 SVGAGI. This CDR3 reads CASSYSRSEAFF. DNA for the CDR3: TGTGCCAGCAGTTACTCGCGATCTGAAGCTTTCTTT.

This clonotype was detected ten times or more. The chain is built from TRBV12-3 or TRBV12-4 and TRBJ2-3; 9 bases line up with TRBD2. Trimming took 6 bases from V and 2 from J; bases not matched to a gene: 6. The length of the CDR3 is 15 residues. The CDR3 coding sequence is TGTGCCAGCAGCCGAGGGACTAGCTACACAGATACGCAGTATTTT. It is translated as CASSRGTSYTDTQYF.

This clonotype was seen many times. The CDR3 loop is CAISSPGGAGDEQYF. The DNA of the CDR3 is TGTGCCATCAGTAGCCCCGGAGGAGCGGGAGACGAGCAGTACTTC. The chain carries TRBV10-3 and TRBJ2-7, with 8 bases identical to TRBD2. Germline V CDR1 and CDR2: ENHRY, SYGVKD. The V and J ends lost 5 bases and 5 bases, in that order; junction bases with no gene match: 11. The CDR3 extends over 15 amino acids.

The chain couples TRBV19 to TRBJ1-1; TRBD1 matches 9 bases. The length of the CDR3 is 13 residues. Germline V gene sequence: CDR1 LNHDA, CDR2 SQIVND (reference sequence). Trimming took 11 bases from V and 6 from J; bases not matched to a gene: 10. As DNA, the CDR3 is TGTGCCTGCTCTAGGACAGGGGACGCTGAAGCTTTCTTT. Its translation is CACSRTGDAEAFF.

At least ten counts were recorded for this clonotype. The CDR3 here is CATPHTLESTDTQYF. The CDR3 coding sequence is TGTGCCACCCCACACACACTAGAAAGCACAGATACGCAGTATTTT. The rearrangement uses TRBV7-9 and TRBJ2-3; TRBD2 is a possible D gene (5 bases). Germline V gene lookup returns CDR1 SEHNR and CDR2 FQNEAQ (reference sequence). The CDR3 loop spans 15 amino acids. Trimming took 10 bases from V and 0 from J, leaving 17 bases between them.

The chain carries TRBV6-1 and TRBJ1-1; the D is unclear. Between the trimmed V and J ends, which lost 4 bases and 6 bases, there was a span of 6 bases. Germline assignment: CDR1 MNHNS and CDR2 SASEGT. The CDR3 totals 11 residues. The CDR3 protein is CASSGFAEAFF. The CDR3 DNA is TGTGCCAGCAGTGGGTTTGCTGAAGCTTTCTTT.

This clonotype was detected ten times or more. The gene calls are TRBV29-1 and TRBJ1-1; 7 nucleotides line up with TRBD1. With 4 bases clipped from V and 6 bases from J, the junction kept 14 bases outside the gene matches. Germline CDR1 is SQVTM and CDR2 is ANQGSEA. CDR3 length: 15 amino acids. As DNA, the CDR3 is TGCAGCGTTGGGGACGACAGGTCCCAGGGGGCTGAAGCTTTCTTT. Protein product: CSVGDDRSQGAEAFF.

This clonotype was detected ten times or more. The chain has TRBV3-1 and TRBJ2-1, with 9 bases lining up with TRBD1. The germline gives CDR1 LGHDT, CDR2 YNNKEL (reference sequence). Trimming took 2 bases from V and 8 from J; bases not matched to a gene: 7. CDR3 length: 15 amino acids. The DNA for the CDR3 is TGTGCCAGCAGCCAAATGGGACAGGGACGGGATGAGCAGTTCTTC. This translates into CASSQMGQGRDEQFF.

This clonotype was detected ten times or more. The junction departs from the called germline gene at one end, perhaps through a read error. The chain combines TRBV5-5 with TRBJ1-1, with 8 bases aligning to TRBD1. The CDR3 covers 15 residues. Germline V CDR1 and CDR2: SGHKS, YYEKEE (reference sequence). As DNA, the CDR3 is TGTGCCGGCAGCCCCTGGCAGGGGGCGCGGACTGAAGCTTTCTTT. Protein sequence: CAGSPWQGARTEAFF.

This clonotype has at least ten counts. The V call is TRBV6-1, the J call TRBJ1-1; a possible D gene is TRBD1 (6 bases). Germline CDR1 is MNHNS and CDR2 is SASEGT. The CDR3 is made up of 15 amino acids. V was pared by 6 bases and J by 7 bases, with 21 bases between. As DNA, the CDR3 is TGTGCCAGCAGCCGCGGGGACACGGGGGCTGGTGAAGCTTTCTTT. Its translation is CASSRGDTGAGEAFF.

This clonotype was recorded at least ten times. This rearrangement joins TRBV20-1 to TRBJ1-5, with TRBD1 matching over 7 bases. This CDR3 region has 14 residues. Germline lookup yields CDR1 DFQATT and CDR2 SNEGSKA (reference sequence). Unmatched junction bases numbered 14, after V lost 5 bases and J lost 10 bases. The CDR3 spells CSAPRQGVRSPQHF. The CDR3 coding sequence is TGCAGTGCTCCCCGTCAGGGGGTGAGATCCCCCCAGCATTTT.

The chain joins TRBV27 to TRBJ1-2; unclear D gene. The CDR3 covers 11 residues. Germline CDR1 reads MNHEY; CDR2 reads SMNVEV (reference sequence). Trimming removed 8 bases at V and 6 bases at J, with 10 bases between. CDR3 sequence reads: CASGHANGYTF. CDR3 bases: TGTGCCAGCGGGCACGCAAATGGCTACACCTTC.

In this sample, this clonotype turned up many times. The V and J genes are TRBV9 and TRBJ2-2; D is possibly TRBD1 (5 bases). CDR1 is SGDLS, CDR2 YYNGEE, per germline. Trimming took off 4 bases at V and 12 bases at J, with 22 bases between the two ends. The CDR3 runs 15 residues. CDR3 bases: TGTGCCAGCAGCTCCCACCCTGGGGCGGACGGAAAGCTGTTTTTT. Translation: CASSSHPGADGKLFF.

The chain carries TRBV11-2 and TRBJ2-1, with a weak D call TRBD1 (6 bases). V dropped 2 bases and J dropped 0 bases, with 11 bases sitting between them. The CDR3 consists of 16 residues. CDR1 is SGHAT and CDR2 is FQNNGV in the germline V gene. The chain's CDR3 is CASSLLGASSYNEQFF. For the CDR3, the DNA is TGTGCCAGCAGCTTATTGGGGGCGAGCTCCTACAATGAGCAGTTCTTC.

This clonotype appeared many times. The V call is TRBV6-2 or TRBV6-3, the J call TRBJ1-5; D is unresolved. Germline V gives CDR1 MNHEY, CDR2 SVGEGT. Trimming cost V 0 bases and J 1 base, with 16 bases left between them. The CDR3 loop spans 18 amino acids. The CDR3 bases are TGTGCCAGCAGTTACTCGAGGTCGGCAGCCAACAGCAATCAGCCCCAGCATTTT. This encodes CASSYSRSAANSNQPQHF.

The chain uses TRBV19 and TRBJ1-2, with D possibly matching TRBD1 (5 bases). From germline, CDR1 is LNHDA and CDR2 SQIVND (reference sequence). V was cut by 7 bases and J by 5 bases, with 20 bases left in between. The CDR3 contains 15 residues. The CDR3 loop is CASIPGYGAYYGYTF. CDR3 nucleotides: TGTGCCAGTATACCAGGGTACGGGGCCTATTATGGCTACACCTTC.

Many counts were recorded for this clonotype. The gene calls are TRBV5-5 and TRBJ2-7, with TRBD1 identical over 9 bases. Germline CDR1 SGHKS, CDR2 YYEKEE (reference sequence). Germline trimming cut 0 bases from V and 7 bases from J; bases unmatched to any gene: 14. The CDR3 sequence is 17 residues long. CDR3 sequence (DNA): TGTGCCAGCAGCTTGGCCCCTTGGACAGGGGTAGTGAGAGAGCAGTACTTC. This sequence encodes CASSLAPWTGVVREQYF.

This clonotype was seen repeatedly, ten times or more. V and J are TRBV24-1 and TRBJ2-3; no clear D gene. The length of the CDR3 is 13 residues. Germline-derived CDR1 and CDR2 are KGHDR and SFDVKD. V was trimmed by 7 bases and J by 6 bases, leaving 13 bases between them. Written as DNA, the CDR3 is TGTGCCACCAGGGCCGGTGGAGAGGATACGCAGTATTTT. It is translated as CATRAGGEDTQYF.

This clonotype was recorded a few times. The V and J genes are TRBV11-2 and TRBJ2-3, with 7 bases identical to TRBD1. The V segment lost 1 base and the J segment 5 bases; nucleotides outside the gene matches: 9. This CDR3 has 16 amino acids. Per the germline V gene, CDR1 is SGHAT and CDR2 is FQNNGV. For the CDR3, the DNA is TGTGCCAGCAGCTTAGCCGCCAGGGGGAACAGAGATACGCAGTATTTT. Residues: CASSLAARGNRDTQYF.

The CDR3 DNA follows: TGTGCCAGCAGAGGAACAGGGGGCGAGGGAGAGACCCAGTACTTC. Translation: CASRGTGGEGETQYF. The chain is built from TRBV12-3 or TRBV12-4 and TRBJ2-5; TRBD1 matches at 9 bases. This CDR3 comprises 15 residues. V trimming: 6 bases; J trimming: 4 bases; junction bases outside the gene matches: 9.

This clonotype was found many times. The chain links TRBV20-1 to TRBJ1-4, with D possibly being TRBD1 (5 bases). Germline V lookup: CDR1 DFQATT, CDR2 SNEGSKA (reference sequence). CDR3 size: 13 residues. V was shortened by 3 bases and J by 7 bases, with 12 bases between the two germline ends. CDR3 DNA: TGCAGTGCTAGGACATTTACAGGTGAAAAACTGTTTTTT. This gives the protein CSARTFTGEKLFF.

For this clonotype: A far larger clone differs by one base, so this is likely a read error. This sequence joins TRBV6-1 and TRBJ1-2; D is unresolved. Trimming cost V 3 bases and J 7 bases, with 12 bases left between them. This CDR3 has 13 amino acids. The germline gives CDR1 MNHNS, CDR2 SASEGT. The DNA of the CDR3 is TGTGCCAGCAGTGACTATCGTCAAGGTGGCTACACCTTC. Translation gives CASSDYRQGGYTF.

The chain is built from TRBV12-3 or TRBV12-4 and TRBJ2-1, with D uncertain. The CDR3 has 11 residues. V was clipped by 3 bases and J by 8 bases, with 5 bases between them. The CDR3 DNA sequence: TGTGCCAGCAGTTTTTTCCATGAGCAGTTCTTC. Its translation is CASSFFHEQFF.